This T cell receptor (beta chain) was sequenced for a study of blood T cell repertoires in COVID-19. Across the whole study: From T cells, B-cell-depleted T cells, or PBMCs came the material, which was cDNA or gDNA.

Produced via immunoSEQ multiplex PCR; TCRdb's table is partial and in-frame only. The data show 250,000 to 300,000 clones, more than 75% seen once. This CDR3 is 16 amino acids long. V dropped 3 bases and J dropped 4; count of bases not matched to a gene: 9. The germline CDR1 and CDR2 sequences are KGHSH and LQKENI. Only one count was recorded for this clone. The sequenced sample consisted of peripheral blood. This TCR was recovered from a woman aged 40-49 years who had recovered from COVID-19. V usage is TRBV18 and J usage is TRBJ1-5, with TRBD1 matching over 7 bases. The CDR3 DNA reads TGTGCCAGCTCACCTTACCAGGACAGGCCAAATCAGCCCCAGCATTTT. Amino acid sequence: CASSPYQDRPNQPQHF.